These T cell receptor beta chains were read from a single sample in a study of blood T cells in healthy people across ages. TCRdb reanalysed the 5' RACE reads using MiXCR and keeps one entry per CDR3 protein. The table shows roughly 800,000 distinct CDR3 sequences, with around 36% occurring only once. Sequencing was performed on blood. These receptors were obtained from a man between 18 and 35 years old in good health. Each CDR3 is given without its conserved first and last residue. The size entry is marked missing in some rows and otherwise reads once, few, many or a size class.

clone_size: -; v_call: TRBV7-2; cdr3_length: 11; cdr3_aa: ASSLALAYEQF
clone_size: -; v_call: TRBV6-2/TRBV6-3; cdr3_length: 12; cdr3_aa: ATYYPGRENIQY
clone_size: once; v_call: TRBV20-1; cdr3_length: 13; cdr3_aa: SAATSGGRQETQY
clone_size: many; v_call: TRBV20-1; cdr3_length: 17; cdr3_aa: SASPGTSGPKMFTDTQY
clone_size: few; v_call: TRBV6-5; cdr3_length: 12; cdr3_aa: ASSPQGWNSPLH
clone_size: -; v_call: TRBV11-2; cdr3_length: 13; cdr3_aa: ASSNGEGTNEKLF
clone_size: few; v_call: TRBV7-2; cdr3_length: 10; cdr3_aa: ATAQGPETQY
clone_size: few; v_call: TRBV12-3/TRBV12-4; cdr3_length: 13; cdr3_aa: ASTPNRGGGTEAF
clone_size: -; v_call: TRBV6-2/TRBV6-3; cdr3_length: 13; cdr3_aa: ASSWYSANTGELF
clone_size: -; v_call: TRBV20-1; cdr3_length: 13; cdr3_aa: SARGLPAGQGKNT
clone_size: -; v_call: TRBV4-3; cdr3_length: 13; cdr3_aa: ASSSSGASNSPLH
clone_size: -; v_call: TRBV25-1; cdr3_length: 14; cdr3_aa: ASSDKTGQRDNEQF
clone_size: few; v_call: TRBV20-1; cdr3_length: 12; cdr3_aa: SARFQGGTDTQY
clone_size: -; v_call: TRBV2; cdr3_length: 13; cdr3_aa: ATPRGDRSRNEQY
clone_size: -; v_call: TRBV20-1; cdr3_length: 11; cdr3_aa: SARGTLEEKLF
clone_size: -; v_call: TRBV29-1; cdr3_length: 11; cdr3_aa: SAKQATYSEQY
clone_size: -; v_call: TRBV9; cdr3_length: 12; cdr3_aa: AGSKTGVQETQY
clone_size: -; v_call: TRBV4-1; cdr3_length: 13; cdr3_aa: ASSQQDRSSYEQF
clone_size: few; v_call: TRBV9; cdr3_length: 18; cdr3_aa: ASSVSSGTSGGSSYNEQF
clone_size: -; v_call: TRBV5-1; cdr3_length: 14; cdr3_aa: ASSLARTLNTGELF
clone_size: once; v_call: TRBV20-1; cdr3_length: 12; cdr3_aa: SARDRERNYGYA
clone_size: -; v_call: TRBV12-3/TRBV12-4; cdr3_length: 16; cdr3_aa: ASRPGPDVARSNYGYT
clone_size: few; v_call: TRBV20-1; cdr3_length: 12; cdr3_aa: SATKTSRTDTQY